This T cell receptor beta chain came from a study of ipilimumab plus nivolumab after autologous stem cell transplantation. V lost 2 bases to trimming and J lost 1 base, with 5 bases between them. CDR1 is SGHTA and CDR2 is FQGTGA in the germline V gene. The CDR3 loop spans 13 amino acids. This table comes from immunoSEQ multiplex PCR, and its TCRdb copy is limited to in-frame clones, with some not included. The sample lists about 15,000 clones, about 72% occurring once. In regard to this clone: The same CDR3 also results from other DNA sequences found in this sample.

This TCR came from a male donor with diffuse large B-cell lymphoma. This specimen consisted of PBMCs, obtained in a trial of ipilimumab plus nivolumab as post-transplant consolidation. The rearrangement links TRBV7-3 to TRBJ1-1, with D uncertain. In DNA, the CDR3 is TGTGCCAGCAGCTTAGAGGCGAACACTGAAGCTTTCTTT. This gives the protein CASSLEANTEAFF.